This T cell receptor beta chain was captured in a study of Graves' ophthalmopathy and Graves' hyperthyroidism. TCR beta CDR3 regions were amplified from RNA transcripts. Following a first-round RT-PCR that used HTBI primers, a second-round multiplex PCR was carried out. TCRdb used MiXCR to reprocess the multiplex PCR reads, holding one entry per CDR3 protein. The sample consists of hundreds of thousands of distinct CDR3 sequences, about 22% of them appearing once. The germline CDR1 and CDR2 sequences are MNHNS and SASEGT. The V end was cut by 5 bases, the J end by 6 bases, with 11 bases between. This CDR3 contains 12 residues. Study-level results: Most expanded thyroid clonotypes above 0.001 frequency also appeared in blood.

This clonotype was counted at least ten times. What it binds is not known. Ophthalmopathy in the donors was of moderate-to-severe activity, with CAS ≥3, NOSPECS ≥4 and duration under 3 months. Certain patients, namely those with other autoimmune diseases, uncontrolled infections, pregnancy or lactation, were excluded. The sample taken for sequencing was peripheral blood. The TCR originated in a woman in her 50s with Graves' ophthalmopathy. The J gene is TRBJ2-7, the V gene TRBV6-1, with a weak D call TRBD1 (6 bases). The DNA for the CDR3 is TGTGCCAGCAGTCCTGTCAGGGGCGAGCAGTACTTC. Its translation: CASSPVRGEQYF.